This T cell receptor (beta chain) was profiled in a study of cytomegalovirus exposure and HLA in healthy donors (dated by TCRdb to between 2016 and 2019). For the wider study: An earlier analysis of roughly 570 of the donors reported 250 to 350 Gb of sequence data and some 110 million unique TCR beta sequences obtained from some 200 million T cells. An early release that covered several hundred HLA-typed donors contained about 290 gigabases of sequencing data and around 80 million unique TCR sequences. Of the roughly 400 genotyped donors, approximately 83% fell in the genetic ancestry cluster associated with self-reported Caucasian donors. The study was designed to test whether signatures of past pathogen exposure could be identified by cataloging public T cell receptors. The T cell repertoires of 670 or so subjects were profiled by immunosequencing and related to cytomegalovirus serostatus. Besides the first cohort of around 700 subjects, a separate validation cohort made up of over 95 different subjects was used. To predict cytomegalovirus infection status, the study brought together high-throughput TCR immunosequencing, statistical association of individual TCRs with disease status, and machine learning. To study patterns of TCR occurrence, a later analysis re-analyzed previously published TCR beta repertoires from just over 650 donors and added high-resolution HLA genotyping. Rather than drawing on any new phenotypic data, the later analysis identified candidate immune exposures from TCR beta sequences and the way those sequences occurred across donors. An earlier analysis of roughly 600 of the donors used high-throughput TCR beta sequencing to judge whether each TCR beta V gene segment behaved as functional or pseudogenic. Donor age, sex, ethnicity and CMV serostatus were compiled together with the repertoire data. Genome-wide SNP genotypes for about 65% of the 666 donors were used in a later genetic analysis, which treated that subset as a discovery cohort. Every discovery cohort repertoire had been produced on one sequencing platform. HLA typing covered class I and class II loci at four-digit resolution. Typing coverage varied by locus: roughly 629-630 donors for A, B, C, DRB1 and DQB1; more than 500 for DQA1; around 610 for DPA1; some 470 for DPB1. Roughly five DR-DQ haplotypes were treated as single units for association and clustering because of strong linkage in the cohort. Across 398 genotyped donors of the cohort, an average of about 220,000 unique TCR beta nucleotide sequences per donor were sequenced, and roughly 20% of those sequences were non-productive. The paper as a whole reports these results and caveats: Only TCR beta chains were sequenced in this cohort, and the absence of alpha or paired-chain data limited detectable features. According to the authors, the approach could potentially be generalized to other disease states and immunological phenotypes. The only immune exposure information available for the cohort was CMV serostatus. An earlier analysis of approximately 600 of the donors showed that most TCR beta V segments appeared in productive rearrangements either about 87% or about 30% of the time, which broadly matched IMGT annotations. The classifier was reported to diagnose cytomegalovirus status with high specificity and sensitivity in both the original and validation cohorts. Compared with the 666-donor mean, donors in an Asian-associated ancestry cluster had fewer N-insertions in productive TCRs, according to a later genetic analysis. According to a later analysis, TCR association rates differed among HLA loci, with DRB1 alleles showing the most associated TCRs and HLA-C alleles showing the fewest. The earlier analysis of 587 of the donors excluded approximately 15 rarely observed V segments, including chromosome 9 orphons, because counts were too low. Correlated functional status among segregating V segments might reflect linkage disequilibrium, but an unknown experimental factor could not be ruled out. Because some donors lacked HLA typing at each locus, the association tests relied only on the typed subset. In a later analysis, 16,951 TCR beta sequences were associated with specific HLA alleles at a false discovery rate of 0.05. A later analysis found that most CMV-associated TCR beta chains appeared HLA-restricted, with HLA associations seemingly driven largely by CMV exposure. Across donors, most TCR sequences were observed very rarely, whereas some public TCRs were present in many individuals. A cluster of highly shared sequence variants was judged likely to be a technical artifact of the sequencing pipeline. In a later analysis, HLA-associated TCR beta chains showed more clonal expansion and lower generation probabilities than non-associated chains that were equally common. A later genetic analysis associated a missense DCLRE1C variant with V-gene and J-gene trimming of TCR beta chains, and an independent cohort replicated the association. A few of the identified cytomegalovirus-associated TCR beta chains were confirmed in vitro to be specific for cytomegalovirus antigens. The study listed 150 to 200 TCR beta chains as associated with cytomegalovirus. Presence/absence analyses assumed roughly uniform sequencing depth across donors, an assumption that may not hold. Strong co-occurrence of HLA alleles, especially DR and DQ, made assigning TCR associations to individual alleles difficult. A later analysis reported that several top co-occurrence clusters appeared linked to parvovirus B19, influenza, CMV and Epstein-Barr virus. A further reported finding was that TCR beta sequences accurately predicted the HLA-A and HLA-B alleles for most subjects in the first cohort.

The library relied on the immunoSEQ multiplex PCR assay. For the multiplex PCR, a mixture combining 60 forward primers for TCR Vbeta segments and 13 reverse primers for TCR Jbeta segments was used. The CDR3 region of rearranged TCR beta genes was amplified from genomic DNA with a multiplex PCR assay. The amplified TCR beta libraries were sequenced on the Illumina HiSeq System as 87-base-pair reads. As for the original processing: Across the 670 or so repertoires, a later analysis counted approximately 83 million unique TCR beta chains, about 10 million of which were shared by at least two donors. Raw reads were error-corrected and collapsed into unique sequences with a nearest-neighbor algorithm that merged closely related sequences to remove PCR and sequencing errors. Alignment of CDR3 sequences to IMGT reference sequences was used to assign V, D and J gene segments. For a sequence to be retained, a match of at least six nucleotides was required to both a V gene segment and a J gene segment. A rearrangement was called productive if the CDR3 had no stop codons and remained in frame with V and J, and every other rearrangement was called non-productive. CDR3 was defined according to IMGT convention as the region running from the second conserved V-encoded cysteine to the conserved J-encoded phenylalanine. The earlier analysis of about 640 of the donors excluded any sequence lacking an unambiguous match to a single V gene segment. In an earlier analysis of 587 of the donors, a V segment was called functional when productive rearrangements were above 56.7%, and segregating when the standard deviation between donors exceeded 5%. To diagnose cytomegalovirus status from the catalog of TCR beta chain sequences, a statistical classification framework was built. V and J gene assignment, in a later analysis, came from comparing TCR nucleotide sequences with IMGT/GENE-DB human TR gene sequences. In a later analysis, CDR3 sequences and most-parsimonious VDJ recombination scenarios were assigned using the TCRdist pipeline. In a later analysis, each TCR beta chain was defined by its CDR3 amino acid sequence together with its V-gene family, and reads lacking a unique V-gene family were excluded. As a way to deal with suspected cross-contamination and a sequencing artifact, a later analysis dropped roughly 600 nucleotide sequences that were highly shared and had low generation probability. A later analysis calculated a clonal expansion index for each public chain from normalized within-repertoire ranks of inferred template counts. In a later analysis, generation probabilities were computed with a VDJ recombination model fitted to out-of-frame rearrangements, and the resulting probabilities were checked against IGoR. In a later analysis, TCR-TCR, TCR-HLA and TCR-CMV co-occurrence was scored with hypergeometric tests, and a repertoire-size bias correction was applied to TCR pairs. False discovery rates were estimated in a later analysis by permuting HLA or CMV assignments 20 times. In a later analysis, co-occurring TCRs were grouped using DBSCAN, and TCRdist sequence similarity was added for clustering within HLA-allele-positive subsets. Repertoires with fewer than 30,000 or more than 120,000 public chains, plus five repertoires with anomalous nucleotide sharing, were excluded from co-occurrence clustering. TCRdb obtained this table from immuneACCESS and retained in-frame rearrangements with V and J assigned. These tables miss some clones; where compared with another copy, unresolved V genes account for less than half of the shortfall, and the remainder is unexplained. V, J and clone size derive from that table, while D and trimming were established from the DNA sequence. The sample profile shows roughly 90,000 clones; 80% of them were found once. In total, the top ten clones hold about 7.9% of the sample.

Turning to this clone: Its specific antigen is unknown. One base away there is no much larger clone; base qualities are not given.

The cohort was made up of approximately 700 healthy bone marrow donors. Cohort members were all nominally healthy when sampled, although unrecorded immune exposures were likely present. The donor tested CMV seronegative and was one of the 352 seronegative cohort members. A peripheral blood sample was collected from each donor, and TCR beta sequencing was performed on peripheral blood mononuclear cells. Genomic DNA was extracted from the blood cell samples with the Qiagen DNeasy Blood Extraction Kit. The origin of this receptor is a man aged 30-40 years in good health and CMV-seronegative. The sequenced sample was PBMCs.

The nucleotide sequence reads TGTGCCAGCAGCCCCCTCCTCGGGACAGGGGACGCTTTCTTT. The translation is CASSPLLGTGDAFF. The sequence is built from TRBV7-2 and TRBJ1-1; 10 junctional bases match TRBD1. The CDR3 contains 14 residues, cysteine and phenylalanine counted. Left in the record is the CDR3 DNA by itself, 42 bases read in frame from the first base. The germline V end is reduced by 5 bases and the J end by 11 bases; junction bases left unmatched: 11. CDR1 SGHTA and CDR2 FQGNSA are derived from the germline V gene.